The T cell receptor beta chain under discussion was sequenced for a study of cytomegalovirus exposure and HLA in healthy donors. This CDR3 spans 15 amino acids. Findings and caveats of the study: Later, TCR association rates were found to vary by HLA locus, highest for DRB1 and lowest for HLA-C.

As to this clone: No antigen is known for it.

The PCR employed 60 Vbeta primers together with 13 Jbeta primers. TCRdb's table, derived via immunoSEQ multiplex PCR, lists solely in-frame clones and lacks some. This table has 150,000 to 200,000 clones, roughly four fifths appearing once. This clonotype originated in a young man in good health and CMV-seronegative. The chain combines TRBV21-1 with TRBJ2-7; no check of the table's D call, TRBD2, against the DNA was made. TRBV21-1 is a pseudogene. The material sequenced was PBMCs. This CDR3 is CASSKNPPGPNEQYF. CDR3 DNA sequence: TGTGCCAGCAGCAAGAATCCCCCGGGTCCCAACGAGCAGTACTTC.